The entry below gives a single TCR beta chain sequence along with its context. Antigen unknown. All CD3G-deficient patients showed autoimmunity, more severe in two. Primers: 52 TRBV forward and 13 TRBJ reverse. Sequencing was performed with immunoSEQ multiplex PCR; in TCRdb, only in-frame clones are kept and a portion is missing. The sample carries some 1,100 clones, 87% recorded once. The data stem from a study of regulatory T cells. CDR3 length: 13 residues. The germline V gene has CDR1 MDHEN and CDR2 SYDVKM. Deletions cut 2 bases from V and 2 bases from J, with 7 bases between. Study outcomes and limitations: Restriction of the Treg repertoire varied, most prominent in the two most severe patients. In CD3G deficiency, regulatory T cells had lower Shannon diversity than autologous conventional CD4+ and control regulatory cells. Roughly tenfold fewer unique productive TRB reads came from patient Treg samples versus control samples. Regulatory T cells showed the strongest V-J pair restriction and V/J gene skewing among patient repertoires.

Specimen: CD4+ Tregs sorted from blood. J is TRBJ2-7 and V is TRBV28; D not resolved. The receptor was isolated from a person aged 25-39 years with CD3G deficiency. In DNA, the CDR3 is TGTGCCAGCAGTTTAAGCCCGACCTACGAGCAGTACTTC. Protein: CASSLSPTYEQYF. The full variable domain, completed using reference TRBV28 and TRBJ2-7, is DVKVTQSSRYLVKRTGEKVFLECVQDMDHENMFWYRQDPGLGLRLIYFSYDVKMKEKGDIPEGYSVSREKKERFSLILESASTNQTSMYLCASSLSPTYEQYFGPGTRLTVT.